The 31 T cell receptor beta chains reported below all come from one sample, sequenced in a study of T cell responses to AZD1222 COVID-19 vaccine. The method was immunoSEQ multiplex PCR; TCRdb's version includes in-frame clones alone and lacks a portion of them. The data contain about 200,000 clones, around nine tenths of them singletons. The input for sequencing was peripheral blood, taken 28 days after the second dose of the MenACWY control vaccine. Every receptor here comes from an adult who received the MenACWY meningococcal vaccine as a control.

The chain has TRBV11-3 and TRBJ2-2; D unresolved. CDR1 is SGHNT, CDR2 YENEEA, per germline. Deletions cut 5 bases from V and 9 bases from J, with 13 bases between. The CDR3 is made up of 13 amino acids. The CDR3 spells CASSLTPPWELFF. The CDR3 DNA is TGTGCCAGCAGCCTGACTCCTCCCTGGGAGCTGTTTTTT.

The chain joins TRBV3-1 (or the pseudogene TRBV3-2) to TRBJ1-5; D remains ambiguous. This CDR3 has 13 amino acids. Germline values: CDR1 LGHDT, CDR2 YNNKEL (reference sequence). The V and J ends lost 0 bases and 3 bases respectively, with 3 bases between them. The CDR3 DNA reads TGTGCCAGCAGCCAAGAATCCAATCAGCCCCAGCATTTT. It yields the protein CASSQESNQPQHF.

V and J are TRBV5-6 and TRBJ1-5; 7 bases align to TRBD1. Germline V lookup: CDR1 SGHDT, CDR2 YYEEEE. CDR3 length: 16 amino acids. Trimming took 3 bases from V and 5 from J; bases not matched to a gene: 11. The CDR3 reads CASSSFLQGRDQPQHF. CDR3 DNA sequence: TGTGCCAGCAGCTCTTTCTTACAGGGGCGGGATCAGCCCCAGCATTTT.

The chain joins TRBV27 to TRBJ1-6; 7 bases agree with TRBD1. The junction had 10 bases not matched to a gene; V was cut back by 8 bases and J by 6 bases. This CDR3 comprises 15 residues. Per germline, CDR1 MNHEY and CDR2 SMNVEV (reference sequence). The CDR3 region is CASRDRDSTNSPLHF. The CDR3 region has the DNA TGTGCCAGCCGGGATAGGGACAGCACTAATTCACCCCTCCACTTT.

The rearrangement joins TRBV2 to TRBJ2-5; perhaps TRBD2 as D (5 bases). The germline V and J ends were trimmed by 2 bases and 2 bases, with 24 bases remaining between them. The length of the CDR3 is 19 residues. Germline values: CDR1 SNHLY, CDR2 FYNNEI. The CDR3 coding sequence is TGTGCCAGCAGTGAATTAGAGGGCGCAGAGGGCGTGGGGCAAGAGACCCAGTACTTC. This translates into CASSELEGAEGVGQETQYF.

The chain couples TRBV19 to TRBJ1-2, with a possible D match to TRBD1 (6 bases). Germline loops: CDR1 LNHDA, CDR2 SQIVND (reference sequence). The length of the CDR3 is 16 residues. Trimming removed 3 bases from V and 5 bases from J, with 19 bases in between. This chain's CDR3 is CASSIAPDRTAYGYTF. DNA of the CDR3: TGTGCCAGTAGTATTGCCCCCGACAGGACCGCATATGGCTACACCTTC.

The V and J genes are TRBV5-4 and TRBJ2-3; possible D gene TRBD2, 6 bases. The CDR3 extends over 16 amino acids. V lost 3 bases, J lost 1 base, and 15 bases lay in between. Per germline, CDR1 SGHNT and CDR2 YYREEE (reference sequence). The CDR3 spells CASSSGDLGGTDTQYF. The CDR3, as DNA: TGTGCCAGCAGCTCGGGGGATCTGGGGGGCACAGATACGCAGTATTTT.

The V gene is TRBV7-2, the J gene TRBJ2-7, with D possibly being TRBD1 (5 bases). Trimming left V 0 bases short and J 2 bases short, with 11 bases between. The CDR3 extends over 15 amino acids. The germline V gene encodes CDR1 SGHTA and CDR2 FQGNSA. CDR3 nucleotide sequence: TGTGCCAGCAGCTTAGCCTCCGAACAGGCCTACGAGCAGTACTTC. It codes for CASSLASEQAYEQYF.

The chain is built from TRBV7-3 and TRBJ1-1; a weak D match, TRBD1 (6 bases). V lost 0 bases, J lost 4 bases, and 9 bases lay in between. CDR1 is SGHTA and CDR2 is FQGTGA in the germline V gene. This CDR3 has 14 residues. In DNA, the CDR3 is TGTGCCAGCAGCTTAACCGGACAGAGCACTGAAGCTTTCTTT. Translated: CASSLTGQSTEAFF.

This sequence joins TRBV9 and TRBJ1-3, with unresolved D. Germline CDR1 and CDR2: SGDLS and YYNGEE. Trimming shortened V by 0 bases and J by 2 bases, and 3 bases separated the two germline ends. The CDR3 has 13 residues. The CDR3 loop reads CASSVAAGNTIYF. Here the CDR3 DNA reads TGTGCCAGCAGCGTAGCGGCTGGAAACACCATATATTTT.

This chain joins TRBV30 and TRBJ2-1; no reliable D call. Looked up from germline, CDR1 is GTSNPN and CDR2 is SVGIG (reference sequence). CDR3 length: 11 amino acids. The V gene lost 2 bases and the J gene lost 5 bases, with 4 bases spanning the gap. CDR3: CAWSYHNEQFF. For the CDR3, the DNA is TGTGCCTGGAGTTACCACAATGAGCAGTTCTTC. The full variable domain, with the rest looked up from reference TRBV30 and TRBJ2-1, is SQTIHQWPATLVQPVGSPLSLECTVEGTSNPNLYWYRQAAGRGLQLLFYSVGIGQISSEVPQNLSASRPQDRQFILSSKKLLLSDSGFYLCAWSYHNEQFFGPGTRLTVL.

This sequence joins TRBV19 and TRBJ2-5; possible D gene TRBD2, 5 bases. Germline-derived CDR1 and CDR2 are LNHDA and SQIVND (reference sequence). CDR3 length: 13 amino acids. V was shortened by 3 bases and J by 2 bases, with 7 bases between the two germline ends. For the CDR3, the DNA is TGTGCCAGTAGTATTGGGAGACAAGAGACCCAGTACTTC. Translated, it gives CASSIGRQETQYF.

CDR3 sequence (DNA): TGTGCCAGCAGACAGGGGACTCACGAGCAGTACTTC. Translation gives CASRQGTHEQYF. J is TRBJ2-7 and V is TRBV7-9, with D tentatively TRBD1 (7 bases). The CDR3 sequence is 12 residues long. Deletions cut 6 bases from V and 5 bases from J, with 11 bases between. The germline gives CDR1 SEHNR, CDR2 FQNEAQ (reference sequence).

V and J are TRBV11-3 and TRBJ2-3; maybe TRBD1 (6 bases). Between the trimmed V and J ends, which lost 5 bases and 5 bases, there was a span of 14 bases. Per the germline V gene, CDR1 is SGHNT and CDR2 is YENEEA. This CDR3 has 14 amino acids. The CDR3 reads CASSRVETGDTQYF. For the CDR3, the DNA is TGTGCCAGCAGCCGAGTCGAGACAGGAGATACGCAGTATTTT.

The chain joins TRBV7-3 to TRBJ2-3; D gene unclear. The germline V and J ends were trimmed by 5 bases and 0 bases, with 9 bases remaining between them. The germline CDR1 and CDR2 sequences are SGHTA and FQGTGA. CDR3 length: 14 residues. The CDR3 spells CASSADSSTDTQYF. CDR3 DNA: TGTGCCAGCAGCGCCGACTCGAGCACAGATACGCAGTATTTT.

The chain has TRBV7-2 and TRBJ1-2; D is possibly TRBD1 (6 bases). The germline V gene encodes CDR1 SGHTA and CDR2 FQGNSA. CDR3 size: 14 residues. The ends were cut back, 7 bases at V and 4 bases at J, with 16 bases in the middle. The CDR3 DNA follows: TGTGCCAGCACCCGGCGAGACAGGACCTATGGCTACACCTTC. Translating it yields CASTRRDRTYGYTF.

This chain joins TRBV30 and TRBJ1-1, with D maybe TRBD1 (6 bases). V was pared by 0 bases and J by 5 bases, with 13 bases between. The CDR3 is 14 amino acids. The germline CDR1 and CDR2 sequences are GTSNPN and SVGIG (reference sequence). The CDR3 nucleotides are TGTGCCTGGAGTGTAGGGGGGCGCCTAACTGAAGCTTTCTTT. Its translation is CAWSVGGRLTEAFF.

The CDR3 spells CASSAPPRGHFGGSGNTIYF. The CDR3 coding sequence is TGTGCCAGTAGTGCTCCCCCCAGGGGGCATTTTGGGGGCTCTGGAAACACCATATATTTT. The chain carries TRBV19 and TRBJ1-3, with TRBD1 matching 8 bases. This CDR3 has 20 amino acids. The J segment lost 0 bases and the V segment lost 5 bases, leaving 18 bases of the junction unmatched. The V gene's germline CDR1 is LNHDA and CDR2 SQIVND (reference sequence).

CDR3: CASSYSSTGGPHEQYF. The CDR3, as DNA: TGTGCCAGCAGTTACTCGAGTACGGGAGGGCCCCACGAGCAGTACTTC. This chain links TRBV6-2 or TRBV6-3 with TRBJ2-7; 8 positions match TRBD2. The CDR3 extends over 16 amino acids. Germline loops: CDR1 MNHEY, CDR2 SVGEGT. Losses at the gene ends were 0 bases for V and 5 bases for J; bases not matched to a gene: 9.

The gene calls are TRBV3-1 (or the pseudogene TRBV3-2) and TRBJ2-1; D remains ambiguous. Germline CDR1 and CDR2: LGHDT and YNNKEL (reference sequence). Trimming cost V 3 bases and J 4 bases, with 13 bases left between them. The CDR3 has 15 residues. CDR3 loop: CASSQEGMEYNEQFF. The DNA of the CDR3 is TGTGCCAGCAGCCAGGAAGGGATGGAGTACAATGAGCAGTTCTTC.

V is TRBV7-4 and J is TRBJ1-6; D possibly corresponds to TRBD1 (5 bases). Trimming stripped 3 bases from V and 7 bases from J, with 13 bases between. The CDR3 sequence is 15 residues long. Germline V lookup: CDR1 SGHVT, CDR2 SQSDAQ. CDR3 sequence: CASSFQGRPNSPLHF. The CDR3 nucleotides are TGTGCCAGCAGCTTCCAGGGACGTCCGAATTCACCCCTCCACTTT. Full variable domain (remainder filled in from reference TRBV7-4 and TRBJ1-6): GAGVSQSPRYKVAKRGRDVALRCDSISGHVTLYWYRQTLGQGSEVLTYSQSDAQRDKSGRPSGRFSAERPERSVSTLKIQRTEQGDSAVYLCASSFQGRPNSPLHFGNGTRLTVT.

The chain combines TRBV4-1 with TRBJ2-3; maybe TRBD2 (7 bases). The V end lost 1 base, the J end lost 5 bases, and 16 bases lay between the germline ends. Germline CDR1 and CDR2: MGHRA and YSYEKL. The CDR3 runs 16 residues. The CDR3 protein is CASSQGWGGWGDTQYF. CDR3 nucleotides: TGCGCCAGCAGCCAAGGTTGGGGGGGCTGGGGAGATACGCAGTATTTT.

CDR3 nucleotides: TGTGCCAGCAGCCCCCACCCATACAATGAGCAGTTCTTC. This codes for CASSPHPYNEQFF. The rearrangement joins TRBV27 to TRBJ2-1; D not certain. V was pared by 6 bases and J by 4 bases, with 10 bases between. The CDR3 spans 13 residues. Looked up from germline, CDR1 is MNHEY and CDR2 is SMNVEV (reference sequence).

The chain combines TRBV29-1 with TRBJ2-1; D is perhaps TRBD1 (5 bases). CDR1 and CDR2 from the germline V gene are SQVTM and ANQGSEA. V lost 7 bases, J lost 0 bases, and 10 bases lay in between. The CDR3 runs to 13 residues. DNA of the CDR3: TGCAGCGATCGACAGAACTCCTACAATGAGCAGTTCTTC. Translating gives CSDRQNSYNEQFF.

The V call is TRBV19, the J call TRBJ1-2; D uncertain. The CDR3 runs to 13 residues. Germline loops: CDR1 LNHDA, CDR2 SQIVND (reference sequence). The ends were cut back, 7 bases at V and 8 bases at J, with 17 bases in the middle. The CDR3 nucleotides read TGTGCCAGTACCGCATGGGCAGCCTTGGGCTACACCTTC. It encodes CASTAWAALGYTF.

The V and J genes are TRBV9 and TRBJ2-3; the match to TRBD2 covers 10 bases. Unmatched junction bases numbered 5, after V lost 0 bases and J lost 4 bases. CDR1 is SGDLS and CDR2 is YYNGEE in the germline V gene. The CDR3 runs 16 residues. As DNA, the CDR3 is TGTGCCAGCAGCGTAGTGGCTAGCGGGAGTCCAGATACGCAGTATTTT. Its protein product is CASSVVASGSPDTQYF.

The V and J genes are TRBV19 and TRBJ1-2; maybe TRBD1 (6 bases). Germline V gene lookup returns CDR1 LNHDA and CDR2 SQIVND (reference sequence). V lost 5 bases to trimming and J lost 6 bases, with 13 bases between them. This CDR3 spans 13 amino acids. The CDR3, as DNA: TGTGCCAGTAGTGGGGGGCGCGGGAATGGCTACACCTTC. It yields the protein CASSGGRGNGYTF.

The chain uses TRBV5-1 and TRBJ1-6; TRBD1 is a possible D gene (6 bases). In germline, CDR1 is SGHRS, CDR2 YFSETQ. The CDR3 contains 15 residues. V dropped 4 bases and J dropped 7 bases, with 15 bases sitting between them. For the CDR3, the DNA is TGCGCCAGCAGCGATTCCGGGACACACAATTCACCCCTCCACTTT. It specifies CASSDSGTHNSPLHF.

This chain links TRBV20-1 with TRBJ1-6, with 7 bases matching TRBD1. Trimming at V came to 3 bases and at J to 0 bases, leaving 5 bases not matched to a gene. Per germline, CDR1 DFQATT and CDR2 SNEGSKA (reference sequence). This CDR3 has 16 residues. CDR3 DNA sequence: TGCAGTGCTAGTCCGGACAGGAGCTCCTATAATTCACCCCTCCACTTT. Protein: CSASPDRSSYNSPLHF.

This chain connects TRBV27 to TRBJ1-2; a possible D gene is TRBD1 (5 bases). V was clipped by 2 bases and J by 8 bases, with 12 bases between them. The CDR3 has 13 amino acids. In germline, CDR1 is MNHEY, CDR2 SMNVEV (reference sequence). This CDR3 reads CASSLLGGWGYTF. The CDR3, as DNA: TGTGCCAGCAGTTTACTTGGGGGATGGGGCTACACCTTC.

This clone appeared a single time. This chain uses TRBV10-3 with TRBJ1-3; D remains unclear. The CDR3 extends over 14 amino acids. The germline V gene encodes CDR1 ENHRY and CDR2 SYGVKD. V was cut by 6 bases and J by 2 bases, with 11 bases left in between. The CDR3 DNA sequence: TGTGCCATCAGAGAGGGCAGTGCTGGAAACACCATATATTTT. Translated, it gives CAIREGSAGNTIYF.